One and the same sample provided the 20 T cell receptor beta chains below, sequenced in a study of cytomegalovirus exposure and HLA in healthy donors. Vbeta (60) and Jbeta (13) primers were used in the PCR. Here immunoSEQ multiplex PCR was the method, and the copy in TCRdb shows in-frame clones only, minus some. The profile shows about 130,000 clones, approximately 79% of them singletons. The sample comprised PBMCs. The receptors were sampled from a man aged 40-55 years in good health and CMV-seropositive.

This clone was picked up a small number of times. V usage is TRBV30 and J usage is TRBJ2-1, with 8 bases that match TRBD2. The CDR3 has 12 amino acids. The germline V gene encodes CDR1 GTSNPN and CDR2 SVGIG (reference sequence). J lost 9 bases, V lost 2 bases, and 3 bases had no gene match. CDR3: CAWSLGGGEQFF. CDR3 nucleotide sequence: TGTGCCTGGAGTCTCGGGGGGGGTGAGCAGTTCTTC.

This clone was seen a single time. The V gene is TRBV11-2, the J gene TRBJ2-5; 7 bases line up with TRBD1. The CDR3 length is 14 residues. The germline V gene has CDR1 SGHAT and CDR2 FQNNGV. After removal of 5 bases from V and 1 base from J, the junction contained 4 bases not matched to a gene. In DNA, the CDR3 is TGTGCCAGCAGCACGGACAGGAGCCAAGAGACCCAGTACTTC. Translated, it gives CASSTDRSQETQYF. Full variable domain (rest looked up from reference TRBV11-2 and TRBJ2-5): EAGVAQSPRYKIIEKRQSVAFWCNPISGHATLYWYQQILGQGPKLLIQFQNNGVVDDSQLPKDRFSAERLKGVDSTLKIQPAKLEDSAVYLCASSTDRSQETQYFGPGTRLLVL.

CDR3 in amino acids: CASSHGRWREGTDTQYF. CDR3 in DNA: TGCGCCAGCAGCCATGGAAGATGGCGGGAGGGCACAGATACGCAGTATTTT. The chain has TRBV5-1 and TRBJ2-3; 8 bases fit TRBD2. V was pared by 4 bases and J by 1 base, with 11 bases of the junction left unmatched. The CDR3 consists of 17 residues. The germline CDR1 and CDR2 sequences are SGHRS and YFSETQ.

CDR3: CASSETPSYEQYF. Here the CDR3 DNA reads TGTGCCAGCAGCGAGACACCGAGCTACGAGCAGTACTTC. The rearrangement links TRBV9 to TRBJ2-7; D is ambiguous. This CDR3 region has 13 residues. CDR1 and CDR2 from the germline V gene are SGDLS and YYNGEE. Trimming removed 3 bases from V and 3 bases from J, with 10 bases in between.

The CDR3 loop reads CASSPPTSGKYEQYF. Written as DNA, the CDR3 is TGTGCCAGCTCACCACCCACTAGCGGGAAATACGAGCAGTACTTC. The J gene is TRBJ2-7, the V gene TRBV18; 10 bases match TRBD2. The CDR3 sequence is 15 residues long. Germline V gives CDR1 KGHSH, CDR2 LQKENI. V lost 0 bases, J lost 4 bases, and 3 bases stayed unmatched.

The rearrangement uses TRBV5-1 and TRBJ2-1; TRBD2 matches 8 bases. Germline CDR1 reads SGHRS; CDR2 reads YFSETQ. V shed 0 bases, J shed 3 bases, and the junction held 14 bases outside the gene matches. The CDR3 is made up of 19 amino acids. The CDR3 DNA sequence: TGCGCCAGCAGCTTGGCTTTTACGATAGCGGGACCAGGCTACAATGAGCAGTTCTTC. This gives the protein CASSLAFTIAGPGYNEQFF.

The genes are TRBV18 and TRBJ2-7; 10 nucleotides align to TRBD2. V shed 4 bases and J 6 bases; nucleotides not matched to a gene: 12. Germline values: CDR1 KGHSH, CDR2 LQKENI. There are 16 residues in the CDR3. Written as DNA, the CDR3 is TGTGCCAGCTCACAGTCCACTAGCGGGATATCCGTCGAGCAGTACTTC. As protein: CASSQSTSGISVEQYF.

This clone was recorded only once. The CDR3 here is CASSLARHRSYEQYF. CDR3 DNA sequence: TGTGCCAGCAGCTTGGCCCGACACCGATCCTACGAGCAGTACTTC. The rearrangement joins TRBV5-6 to TRBJ2-7; D is uncertain. The CDR3 runs 15 residues. CDR1 SGHDT and CDR2 YYEEEE come from the germline V gene. V shed 0 bases and J shed 1 base, with 11 bases lying between them.

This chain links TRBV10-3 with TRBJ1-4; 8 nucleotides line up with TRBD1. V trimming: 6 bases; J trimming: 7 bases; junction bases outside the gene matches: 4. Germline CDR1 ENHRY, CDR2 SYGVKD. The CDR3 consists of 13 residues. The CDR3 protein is CAIRGQGSEKLFF. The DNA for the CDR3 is TGTGCCATCAGAGGACAGGGAAGTGAAAAACTGTTTTTT.

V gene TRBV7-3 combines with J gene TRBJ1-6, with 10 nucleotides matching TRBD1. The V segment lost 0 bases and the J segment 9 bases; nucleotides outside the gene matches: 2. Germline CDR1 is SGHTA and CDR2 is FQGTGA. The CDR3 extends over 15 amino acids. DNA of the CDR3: TGTGCCAGCAGCTTAACGGGACAGGGGACTTCACCCCTCCACTTT. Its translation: CASSLTGQGTSPLHF.

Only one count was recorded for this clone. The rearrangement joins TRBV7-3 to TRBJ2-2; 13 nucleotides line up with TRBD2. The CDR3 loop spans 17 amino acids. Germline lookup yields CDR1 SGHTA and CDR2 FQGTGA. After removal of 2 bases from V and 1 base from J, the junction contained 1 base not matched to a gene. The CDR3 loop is CASSLGTSGVNTGELFF. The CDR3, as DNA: TGTGCCAGCAGCTTAGGGACTAGCGGGGTGAACACCGGGGAGCTGTTTTTT.

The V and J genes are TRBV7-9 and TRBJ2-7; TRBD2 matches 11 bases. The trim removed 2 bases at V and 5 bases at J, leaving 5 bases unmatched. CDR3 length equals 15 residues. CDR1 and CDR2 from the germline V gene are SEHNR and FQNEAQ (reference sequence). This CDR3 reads CASSLRVAGGDEQYF. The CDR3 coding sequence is TGTGCCAGCAGCTTACGGGTAGCGGGAGGGGACGAGCAGTACTTC.

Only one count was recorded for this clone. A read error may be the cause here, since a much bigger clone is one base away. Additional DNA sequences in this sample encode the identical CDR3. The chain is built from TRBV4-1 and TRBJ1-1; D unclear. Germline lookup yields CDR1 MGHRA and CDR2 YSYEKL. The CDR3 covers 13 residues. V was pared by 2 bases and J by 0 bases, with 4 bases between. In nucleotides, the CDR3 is TGCGCCAGCAGCCAATCCGTGAACACTGAAGCTTTCTTT. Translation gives CASSQSVNTEAFF.

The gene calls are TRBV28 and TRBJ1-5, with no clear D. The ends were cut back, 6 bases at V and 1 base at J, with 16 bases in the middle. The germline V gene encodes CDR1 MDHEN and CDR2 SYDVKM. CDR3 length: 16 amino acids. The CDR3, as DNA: TGTGCCAGCAGCCCGGTCTTCCTTCGGAGCAATCAGCCCCAGCATTTT. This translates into CASSPVFLRSNQPQHF.

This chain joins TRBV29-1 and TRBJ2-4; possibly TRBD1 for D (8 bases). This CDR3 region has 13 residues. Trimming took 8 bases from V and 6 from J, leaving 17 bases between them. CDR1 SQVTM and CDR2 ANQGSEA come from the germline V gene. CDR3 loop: CSSKTGEGNIQYF. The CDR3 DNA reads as TGCAGCTCCAAGACAGGGGAGGGAAACATTCAGTACTTC.

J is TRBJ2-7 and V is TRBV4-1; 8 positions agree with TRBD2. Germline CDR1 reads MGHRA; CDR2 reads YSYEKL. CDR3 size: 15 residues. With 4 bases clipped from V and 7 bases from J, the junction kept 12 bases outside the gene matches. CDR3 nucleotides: TGCGCCAGCAGCCCCCTAAGAGCGGGAGTTGGTGAGCAGTACTTC. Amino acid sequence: CASSPLRAGVGEQYF.

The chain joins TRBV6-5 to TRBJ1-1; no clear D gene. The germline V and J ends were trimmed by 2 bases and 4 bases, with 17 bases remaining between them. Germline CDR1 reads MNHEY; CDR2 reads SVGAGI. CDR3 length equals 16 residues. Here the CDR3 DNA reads TGTGCCAGCAGTTACGGGTTTGGAGGAGTAAGCACTGAAGCTTTCTTT. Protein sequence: CASSYGFGGVSTEAFF.

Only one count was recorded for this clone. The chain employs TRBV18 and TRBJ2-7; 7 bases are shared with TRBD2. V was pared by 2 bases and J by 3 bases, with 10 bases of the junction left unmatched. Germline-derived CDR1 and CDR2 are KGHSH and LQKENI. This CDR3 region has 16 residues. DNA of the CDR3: TGTGCCAGCTCACCAGGTTCTAGCGGAGCTTACTACGAGCAGTACTTC. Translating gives CASSPGSSGAYYEQYF.

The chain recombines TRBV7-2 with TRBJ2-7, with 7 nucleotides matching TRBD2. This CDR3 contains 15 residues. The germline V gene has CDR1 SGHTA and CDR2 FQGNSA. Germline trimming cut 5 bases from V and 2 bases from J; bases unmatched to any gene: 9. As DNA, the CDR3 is TGTGCCAGCAGCACAACCGGGACTAATCCCTACGAGCAGTACTTC. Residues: CASSTTGTNPYEQYF.

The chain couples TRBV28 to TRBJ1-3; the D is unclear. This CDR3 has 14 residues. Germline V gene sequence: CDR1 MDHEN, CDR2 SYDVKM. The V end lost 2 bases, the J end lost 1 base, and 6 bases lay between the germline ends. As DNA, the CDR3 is TGTGCCAGCAGTTTAGCACAGTCTGGAAACACCATATATTTT. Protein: CASSLAQSGNTIYF.